This TCR beta chain was identified during a study of blood T cell repertoires in COVID-19. Study overall: Acute-phase and convalescent COVID-19 samples originated in the United States, Italy and Spain. T cells, B-cell-depleted T cells, or PBMCs provided the cDNA or gDNA that served as material.

As handled by the study authors: Nucleated cell counts were estimated from reference gene primer amplification. Assay: immunoSEQ multiplex PCR; the TCRdb copy retains only in-frame clones and omits some. For V, J and clone size, that table is used; D and trimming come from the DNA. The sample has 200,000 to 300,000 clones; around 84% are singletons. CDR1 and CDR2 (germline): SGHNT, YENEEA. Trimming took off 5 bases at V and 8 bases at J, with 15 bases between the two ends. The CDR3 is made up of 13 amino acids. Sequencing used peripheral blood. The V gene is TRBV11-3, the J gene TRBJ1-2; TRBD1 might be the D (6 bases). The TCR was taken from a man aged 35 to 55 who had recovered from COVID-19. The CDR3 spells CASSPGVLEGYTF. Here the CDR3 DNA reads TGTGCCAGCAGCCCAGGGGTCCTGGAGGGCTACACCTTC.